This is a list of T cell receptor beta chains from one sample in a study of cytomegalovirus exposure and HLA in healthy donors. TCRdb's copy holds only in-frame clones and misses some; the assay was immunoSEQ multiplex PCR. The data contain tens of thousands of clones, roughly 63% of them seen just once; the ten biggest clones take up around 6.5%. Material: PBMCs. The receptors derive from a woman aged 30 to 39 in good health and CMV-seronegative. Both conserved end residues are part of each CDR3. Each record gives: V gene, D gene, clone size, J gene, CDR3 DNA, CDR3 protein. A D gene is named only where the DNA matches it firmly. Clone size, where shown, is once, few, many, or a class for clones that have expanded.

TRBV6-1	TRBD1	-	TRBJ2-7	TGTGCCAGCGAGACAGGGCGGACCTACGAGCAGTACTTC	CASETGRTYEQYF
TRBV28	TRBD2	-	TRBJ2-1	TGTGCCAGCAGTTTATTGGCGGGAGGGCCGGGGGGTGAGCAGTTCTTC	CASSLLAGGPGGEQFF
TRBV28	-	few	TRBJ2-1	TGTGCCAGCAGGTCGACAGGCAGCAACAATGAGCAGTTCTTC	CASRSTGSNNEQFF
TRBV9	TRBD1	few	TRBJ2-7	TGTGCCAGCAGCGTAGTGGGGGACAGGGGCTACGAGCAGTACTTC	CASSVVGDRGYEQYF
TRBV28	TRBD2	once	TRBJ2-7	TGTGCCAGCTTTCATCGGGGTTCGGGAGGTGTATACGAGCAGTACTTC	CASFHRGSGGVYEQYF
TRBV7-9	-	few	TRBJ1-6	TGTGCCAGCAGCTCCAACAAGTCACCCCTCCACTTT	CASSSNKSPLHF
TRBV27	-	-	TRBJ2-7	TGTGCCAGCAGGGGCAACGACGAGCAGTACTTC	CASRGNDEQYF
TRBV15	-	-	TRBJ2-7	TGTGCCACCAGCAGAGCCCGAGGGACTCTGACAGCCTACGAGCAGTACTTC	CATSRARGTLTAYEQYF
TRBV10-3	TRBD2	-	TRBJ2-7	TGTGCCATCAGGATAGCGGGAGGGCCGCCGTACTTC	CAIRIAGGPPYF
TRBV27	-	-	TRBJ2-1	TGTGCCAGCAGTTTACATAGCGGTCCTTACAATGAGCAGTTCTTC	CASSLHSGPYNEQFF
TRBV28	-	-	TRBJ1-4	TGTGCCAGCAGAACTAGGTACGAAAAACTGTTTTTT	CASRTRYEKLFF
TRBV10-3	TRBD2	-	TRBJ2-3	TGTGCCATCGGACTAGAAAGGACAGATACGCAGTATTTT	CAIGLERTDTQYF
TRBV19	-	-	TRBJ2-7	TGTGCCAGTAGTATGTCTGAGTCGGGGCAGTACTTC	CASSMSESGQYF
TRBV29-1	-	few	TRBJ2-7	TGCAGCGTTCTCATGTCGGGAGCCTACTACGAGCAGTACTTC	CSVLMSGAYYEQYF
TRBV9	TRBD2	-	TRBJ2-3	TGTGCCAGCAGCGTAGACCCAGCGGGGGGGCTCACAGATACGCAGTATTTT	CASSVDPAGGLTDTQYF
TRBV9	-	-	TRBJ2-1	TGTGCCAGCAGCGTAAAGGTAGCGCCTTACAATGAGCAGTTCTTC	CASSVKVAPYNEQFF
TRBV6-1	-	-	TRBJ1-6	TGTGCCAGCAGTGAATTGAGGAGGGTCGCTCATTCACCCCTCCACTTT	CASSELRRVAHSPLHF
TRBV25-1	-	-	TRBJ2-3	TGTGCCAGCAGCGGAGTCACAGATACGCAGTATTTT	CASSGVTDTQYF
TRBV11-1	TRBD2	-	TRBJ2-2	TGTGCCAGCAGCTCAGGACTAGCGGGGAACACCGGGGAGCTGTTTTTT	CASSSGLAGNTGELFF
TRBV4-2	-	-	TRBJ2-7	TGTGCCAGCAGCCAAGGGAGCGACGCCAGCTCCTACGAGCAGTACTTC	CASSQGSDASSYEQYF
TRBV29-1	-	once	TRBJ1-2	TGCAGCGCAAGTCACCAACTGGGCTACACCTTC	CSASHQLGYTF
TRBV10-3	-	-	TRBJ1-2	TGTGCCATCAGTGAGCAGTTGGGGGCACGCGGCTACACCTTC	CAISEQLGARGYTF